The clone carrying this T cell receptor beta chain was counted between two and nine times. Its target is not known. One entry per CDR3 protein, called by TCRdb with MiXCR from the RT-PCR reads. Among about 780,000 distinct CDR3 sequences, around 20% were seen once, and the ten largest hold about a tenth. V lost 0 bases and J lost 3; bases outside the gene matches: 10. The CDR3 length is 17 residues. Germline V gene lookup returns CDR1 LGHNA and CDR2 YSLEER. This sample stems from a study of response to subunit inactivated influenza vaccine. Whole-study findings and limits: A suggestion made by the authors is that each seasonal influenza vaccination recruits few new T cells.

The sequencing here drew on PBMCs from blood, taken 5 to 6 days after vaccination. The sequence came from a man aged 50-59 years who received an inactivated influenza vaccine. The chain combines TRBV4-3 with TRBJ1-2, with 7 positions matching TRBD1. The chain's CDR3 is CASSQDFRTGRYYGYTF. CDR3 nucleotide sequence: TGCGCCAGCAGCCAAGATTTTAGGACAGGAAGGTACTATGGCTACACCTTC.